This T cell receptor (beta chain) was sequenced in a study of cytomegalovirus exposure and HLA in healthy donors. As for the study in general: A prior analysis found roughly 100 million unique TCR beta sequences from 170 million or so T cells.

Primers included in the PCR were 60 Vbeta and 13 Jbeta primers. The table came from immunoSEQ multiplex PCR; TCRdb's copy has only in-frame clones and leaves some out. The table records under 100,000 clones, around three quarters of them present only once. The V gene lost 0 bases and the J gene lost 2 bases, with 14 bases spanning the gap. Germline loops: CDR1 LGHNA, CDR2 YNFKEQ. This CDR3 has 17 residues. About this clone itself: Antigen: not known.

Overall study results and limits: According to a later analysis, donors in an Asian-associated ancestry cluster reportedly had fewer N-insertions than the roughly 670-donor mean. Later examination showed HLA-associated TCR beta chains had greater clonal expansion than equally common others.

The chain uses TRBV4-2 and TRBJ2-4; D ambiguous. This receptor was obtained from a woman aged 50 to 65 in good health and CMV-seropositive. What was sequenced was PBMCs. The chain's CDR3 is CASSQDPRGVTKNIQYF. As DNA, the CDR3 is TGTGCCAGCAGCCAAGATCCAAGAGGTGTGACCAAAAACATTCAGTACTTC.